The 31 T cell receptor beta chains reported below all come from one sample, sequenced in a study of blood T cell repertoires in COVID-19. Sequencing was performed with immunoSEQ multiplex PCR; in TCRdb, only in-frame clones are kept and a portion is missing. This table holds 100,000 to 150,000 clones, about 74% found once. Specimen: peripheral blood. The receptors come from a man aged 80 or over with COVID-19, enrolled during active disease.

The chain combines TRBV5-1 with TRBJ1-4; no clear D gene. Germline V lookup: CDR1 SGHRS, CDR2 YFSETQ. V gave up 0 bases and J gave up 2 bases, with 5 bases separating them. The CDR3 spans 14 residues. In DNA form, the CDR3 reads TGCGCCAGCAGCTTGGCGGGGACTAATGAAAAACTGTTTTTT. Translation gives CASSLAGTNEKLFF.

The CDR3 loop reads CASSPLVEGQETQYF. As DNA, the CDR3 is TGTGCCAGCAGTCCCCTTGTGGAGGGCCAAGAGACCCAGTACTTC. The V call is TRBV28, the J call TRBJ2-5; the D gene is possibly TRBD2 (6 bases). The CDR3 runs 15 residues. Germline-derived CDR1 and CDR2 are MDHEN and SYDVKM. Trimming took 5 bases from V and 1 from J, leaving 14 bases between them.

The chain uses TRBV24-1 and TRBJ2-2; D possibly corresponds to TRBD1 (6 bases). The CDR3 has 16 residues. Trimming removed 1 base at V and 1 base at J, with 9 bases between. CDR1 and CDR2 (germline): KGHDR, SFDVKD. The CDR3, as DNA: TGTGCCACCAGTGATTTAACGACAGGGAACACCGGGGAGCTGTTTTTT. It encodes CATSDLTTGNTGELFF.

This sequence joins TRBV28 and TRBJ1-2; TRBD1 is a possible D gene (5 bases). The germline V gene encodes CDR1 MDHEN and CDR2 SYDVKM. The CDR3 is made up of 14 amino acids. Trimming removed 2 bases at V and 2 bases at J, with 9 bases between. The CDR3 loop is CASSLGADNYGYTF. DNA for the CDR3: TGTGCCAGCAGTTTAGGGGCAGACAACTATGGCTACACCTTC.

The CDR3 loop reads CASSQDRGPNEKLFF. The CDR3 bases are TGTGCCAGCAGCCAAGACAGGGGACCTAATGAAAAACTGTTTTTT. V and J are TRBV4-2 and TRBJ1-4, with D possibly being TRBD1 (6 bases). The CDR3 loop spans 15 amino acids. The germline V gene has CDR1 LGHNA and CDR2 YNFKEQ. Trimming took off 0 bases at V and 3 bases at J, with 8 bases between the two ends.

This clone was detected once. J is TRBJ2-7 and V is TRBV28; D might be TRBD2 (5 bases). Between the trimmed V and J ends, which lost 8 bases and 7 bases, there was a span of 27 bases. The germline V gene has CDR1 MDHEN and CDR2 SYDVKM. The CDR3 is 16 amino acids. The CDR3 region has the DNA TGTGCCAGCGCGAGCACCGGGTCCCGCGGAGGAGTAGAGCAGTACTTC. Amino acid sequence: CASASTGSRGGVEQYF.

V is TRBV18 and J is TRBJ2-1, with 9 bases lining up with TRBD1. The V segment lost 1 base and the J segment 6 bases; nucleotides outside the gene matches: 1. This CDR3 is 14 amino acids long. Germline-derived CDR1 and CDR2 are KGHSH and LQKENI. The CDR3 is CASSPLTGGNEQFF. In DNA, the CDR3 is TGTGCCAGCTCACCACTGACAGGGGGCAATGAGCAGTTCTTC.

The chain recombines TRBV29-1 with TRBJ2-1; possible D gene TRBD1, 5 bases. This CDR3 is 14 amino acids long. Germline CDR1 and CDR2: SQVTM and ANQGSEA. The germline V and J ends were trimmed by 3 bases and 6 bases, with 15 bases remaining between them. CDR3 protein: CSVETATSSNEQFF. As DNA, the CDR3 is TGCAGCGTTGAGACAGCCACTTCAAGCAATGAGCAGTTCTTC.

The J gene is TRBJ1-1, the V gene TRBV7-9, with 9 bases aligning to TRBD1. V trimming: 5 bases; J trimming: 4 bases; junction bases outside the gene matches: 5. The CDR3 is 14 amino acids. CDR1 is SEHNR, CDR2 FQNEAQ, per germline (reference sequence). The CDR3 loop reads CASSPGQGRTEAFF. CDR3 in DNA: TGTGCCAGCAGCCCCGGACAGGGGCGCACTGAAGCTTTCTTT.

This chain's CDR3 is CASISGGGWSYNEQFF. Here the CDR3 DNA reads TGTGCCAGCATTTCCGGGGGGGGATGGTCCTACAATGAGCAGTTCTTC. The V and J genes are TRBV6-6 and TRBJ2-1, with TRBD2 identical over 8 bases. With 7 bases clipped from V and 1 base from J, the junction kept 9 bases outside the gene matches. The CDR3 is made up of 16 amino acids. Germline CDR1 MNHNY, CDR2 SVGAGI (reference sequence).

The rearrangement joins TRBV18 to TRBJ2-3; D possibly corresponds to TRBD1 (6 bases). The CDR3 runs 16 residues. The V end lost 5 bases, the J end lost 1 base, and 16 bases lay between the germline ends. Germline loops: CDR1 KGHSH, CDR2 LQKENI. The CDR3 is CASSASGTRRTDTQYF. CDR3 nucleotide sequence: TGTGCCAGCTCAGCCTCCGGGACAAGACGCACAGATACGCAGTATTTT.

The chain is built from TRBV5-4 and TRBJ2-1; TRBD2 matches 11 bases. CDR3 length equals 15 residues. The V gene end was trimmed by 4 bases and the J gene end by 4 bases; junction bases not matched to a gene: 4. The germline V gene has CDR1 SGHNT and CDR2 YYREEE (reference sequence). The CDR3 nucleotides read TGTGCCAGCAGCCCGGGACTAGCGGCTTACAATGAGCAGTTCTTC. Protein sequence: CASSPGLAAYNEQFF.

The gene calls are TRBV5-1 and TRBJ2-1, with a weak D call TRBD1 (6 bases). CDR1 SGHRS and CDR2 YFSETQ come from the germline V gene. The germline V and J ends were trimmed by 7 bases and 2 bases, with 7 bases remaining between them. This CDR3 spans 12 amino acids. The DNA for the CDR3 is TGCGCCAGCCAGGGGCCCTACAATGAGCAGTTCTTC. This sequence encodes CASQGPYNEQFF. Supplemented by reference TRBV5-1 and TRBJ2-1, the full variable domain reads KAGVTQTPRYLIKTRGQQVTLSCSPISGHRSVSWYQQTPGQGLQFLFEYFSETQRNKGNFPGRFSGRQFSNSRSEMNVSTLELGDSALYLCASQGPYNEQFFGPGTRLTVL.

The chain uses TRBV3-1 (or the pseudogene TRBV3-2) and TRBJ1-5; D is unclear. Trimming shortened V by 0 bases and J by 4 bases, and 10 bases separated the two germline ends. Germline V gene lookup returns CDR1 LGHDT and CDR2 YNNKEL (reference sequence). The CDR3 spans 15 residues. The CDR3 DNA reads TGTGCCAGCAGCCAAGATGGCGCGGCAAATCAGCCCCAGCATTTT. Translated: CASSQDGAANQPQHF.

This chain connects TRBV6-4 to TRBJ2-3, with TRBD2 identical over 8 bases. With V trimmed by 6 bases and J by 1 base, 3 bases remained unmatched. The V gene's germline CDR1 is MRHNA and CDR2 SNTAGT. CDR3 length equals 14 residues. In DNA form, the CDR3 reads TGTGCCAGCAGCCCGACTAGCGGCACAGATACGCAGTATTTT. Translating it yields CASSPTSGTDTQYF.

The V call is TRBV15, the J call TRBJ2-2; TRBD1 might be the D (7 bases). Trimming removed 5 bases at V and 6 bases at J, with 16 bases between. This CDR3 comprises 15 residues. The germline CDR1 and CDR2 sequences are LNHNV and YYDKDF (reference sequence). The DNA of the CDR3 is TGTGCCACCAGCCCCGGGGGCCAGGGGGCCGGGGAGCTGTTTTTT. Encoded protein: CATSPGGQGAGELFF.

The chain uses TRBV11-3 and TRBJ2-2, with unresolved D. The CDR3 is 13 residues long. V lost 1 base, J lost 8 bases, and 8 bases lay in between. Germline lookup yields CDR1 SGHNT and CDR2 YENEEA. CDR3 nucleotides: TGTGCCAGCAGCTTAGTCGACTCGGGGGAGCTGTTTTTT. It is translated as CASSLVDSGELFF.

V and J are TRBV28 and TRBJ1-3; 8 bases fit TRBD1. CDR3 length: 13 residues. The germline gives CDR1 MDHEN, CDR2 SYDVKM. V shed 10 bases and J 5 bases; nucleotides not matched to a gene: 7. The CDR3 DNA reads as TGTGCCACAGGACAGGGAGTAAGAAACACCATATATTTT. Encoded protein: CATGQGVRNTIYF.

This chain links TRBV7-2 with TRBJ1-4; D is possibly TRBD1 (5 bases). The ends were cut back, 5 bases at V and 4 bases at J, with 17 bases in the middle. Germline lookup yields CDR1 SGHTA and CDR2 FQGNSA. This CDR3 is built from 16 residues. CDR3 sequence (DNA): TGTGCCAGCAGCCTATATTCCGGGGGAGATAATGAAAAACTGTTTTTT. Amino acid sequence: CASSLYSGGDNEKLFF.

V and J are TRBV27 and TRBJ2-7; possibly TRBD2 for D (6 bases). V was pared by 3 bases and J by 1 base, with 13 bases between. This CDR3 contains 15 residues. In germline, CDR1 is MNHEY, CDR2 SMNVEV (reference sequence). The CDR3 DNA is TGTGCCAGCAGTTTTGGGCAGGGACTTTCCTACGAGCAGTACTTC. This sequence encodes CASSFGQGLSYEQYF.

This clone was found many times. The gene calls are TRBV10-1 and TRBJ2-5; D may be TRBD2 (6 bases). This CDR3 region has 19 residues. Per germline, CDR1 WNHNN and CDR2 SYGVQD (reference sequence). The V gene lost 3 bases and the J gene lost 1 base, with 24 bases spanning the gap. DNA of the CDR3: TGCGCCAGCAGTGAAGATACTAGCAACCTTCTACCCTTCCAAGAGACCCAGTACTTC. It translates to CASSEDTSNLLPFQETQYF.

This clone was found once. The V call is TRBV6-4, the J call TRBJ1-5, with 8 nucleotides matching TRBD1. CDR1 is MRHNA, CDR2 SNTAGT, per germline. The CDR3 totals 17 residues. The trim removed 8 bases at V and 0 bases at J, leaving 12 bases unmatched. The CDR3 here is CASYQRDRFYSNQPQHF. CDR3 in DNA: TGTGCCAGCTACCAAAGGGACAGGTTCTATAGCAATCAGCCCCAGCATTTT.

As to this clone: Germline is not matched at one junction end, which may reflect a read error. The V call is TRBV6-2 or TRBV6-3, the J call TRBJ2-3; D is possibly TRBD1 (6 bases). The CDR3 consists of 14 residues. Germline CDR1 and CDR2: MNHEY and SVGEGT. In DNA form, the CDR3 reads TGTGCCAGCAGTCCAAGTGGGGGCACAGATGCGCAGTATTTT. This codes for CASSPSGGTDAQYF.

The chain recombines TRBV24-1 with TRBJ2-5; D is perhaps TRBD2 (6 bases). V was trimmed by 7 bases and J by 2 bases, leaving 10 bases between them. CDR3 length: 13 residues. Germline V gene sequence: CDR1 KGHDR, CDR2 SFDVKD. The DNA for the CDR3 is TGTGCCACCAGACAGCGGGTGCAAGAGACCCAGTACTTC. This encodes CATRQRVQETQYF.

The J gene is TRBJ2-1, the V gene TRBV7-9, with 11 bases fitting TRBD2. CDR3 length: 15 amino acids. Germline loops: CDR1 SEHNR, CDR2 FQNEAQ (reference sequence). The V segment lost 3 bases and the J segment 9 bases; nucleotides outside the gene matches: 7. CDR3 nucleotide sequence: TGTGCCAGCAGCTTCCTCCAACTAGCGGGAGTTGAGCAGTTCTTC. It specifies CASSFLQLAGVEQFF.

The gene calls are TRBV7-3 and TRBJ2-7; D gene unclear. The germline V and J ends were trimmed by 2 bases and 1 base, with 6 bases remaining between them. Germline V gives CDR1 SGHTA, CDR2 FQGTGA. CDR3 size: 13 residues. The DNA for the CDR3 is TGTGCCAGCAGCTTAGAGAGTTCCTACGAGCAGTACTTC. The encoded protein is CASSLESSYEQYF.

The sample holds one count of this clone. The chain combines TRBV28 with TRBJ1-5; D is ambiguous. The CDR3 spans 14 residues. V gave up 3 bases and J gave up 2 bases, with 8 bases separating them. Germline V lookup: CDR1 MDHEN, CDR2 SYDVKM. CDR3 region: CASSLVEGNQPQHF. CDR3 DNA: TGTGCCAGCAGTTTGGTGGAGGGCAATCAGCCCCAGCATTTT.

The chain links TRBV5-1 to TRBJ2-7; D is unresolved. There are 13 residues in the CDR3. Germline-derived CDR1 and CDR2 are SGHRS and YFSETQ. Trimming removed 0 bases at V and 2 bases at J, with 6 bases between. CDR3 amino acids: CASSLERAYEQYF. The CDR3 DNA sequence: TGCGCCAGCAGCTTGGAACGAGCCTACGAGCAGTACTTC. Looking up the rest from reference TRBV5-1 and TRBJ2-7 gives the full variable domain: KAGVTQTPRYLIKTRGQQVTLSCSPISGHRSVSWYQQTPGQGLQFLFEYFSETQRNKGNFPGRFSGRQFSNSRSEMNVSTLELGDSALYLCASSLERAYEQYFGPGTRLTVT.

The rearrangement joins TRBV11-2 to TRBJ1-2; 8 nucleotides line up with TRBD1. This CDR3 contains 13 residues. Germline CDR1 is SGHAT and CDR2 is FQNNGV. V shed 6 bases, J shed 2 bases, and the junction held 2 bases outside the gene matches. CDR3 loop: CASRHRGNYGYTF. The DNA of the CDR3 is TGTGCCAGCAGGCACAGGGGGAACTATGGCTACACCTTC.

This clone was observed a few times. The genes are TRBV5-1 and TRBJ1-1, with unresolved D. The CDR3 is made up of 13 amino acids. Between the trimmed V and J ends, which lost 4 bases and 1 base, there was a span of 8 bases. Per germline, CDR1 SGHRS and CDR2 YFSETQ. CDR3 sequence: CASSPVQNTEAFF. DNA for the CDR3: TGCGCCAGCAGCCCAGTGCAGAACACTGAAGCTTTCTTT.

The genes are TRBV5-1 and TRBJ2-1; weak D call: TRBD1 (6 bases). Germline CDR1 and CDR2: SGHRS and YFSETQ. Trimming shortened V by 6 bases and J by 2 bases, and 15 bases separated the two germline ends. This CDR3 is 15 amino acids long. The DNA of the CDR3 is TGCGCCAGCACCAGGGGACAAGGGACCTACAATGAGCAGTTCTTC. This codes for CASTRGQGTYNEQFF.